This TCR beta chain was retrieved from a study of cytomegalovirus exposure and HLA in healthy donors. The wider study: Falling in the Caucasian-associated ancestry cluster were 81% of approximately 400 genotyped donors.

Overall study findings and caveats: In an earlier analysis, in about 530 donors, most V segments appeared productive either ~90% or ~30% of the time. When the data were analyzed later, several of the most significant clusters appeared to be linked to common viral pathogens.

Both 60 Vbeta primers and 13 Jbeta primers went into the PCR. Libraries were prepared by immunoSEQ multiplex PCR; TCRdb keeps only in-frame clonotypes and omits some of them. The top ten hold around 6% of the sample, which has 200,000 or so clones, 75% to 85% seen once. Details on this clone: Antigen specificity is unknown.

Unmatched junction bases numbered 7, after V lost 4 bases and J lost 5 bases. The CDR3 is 15 residues long. Germline lookup yields CDR1 SGHNT and CDR2 YYREEE (reference sequence). Each donor's status was that of a healthy bone marrow donor. This TCR came from a woman in her forties or fifties in good health and CMV-seropositive. The material sequenced was PBMCs. The V call is TRBV5-4, the J call TRBJ2-1; TRBD2 matches at 9 bases. The chain's CDR3 is CASSGGGAGNNEQFF. The CDR3 region has the DNA TGTGCCAGCAGCGGCGGGGGGGCAGGTAACAATGAGCAGTTCTTC.